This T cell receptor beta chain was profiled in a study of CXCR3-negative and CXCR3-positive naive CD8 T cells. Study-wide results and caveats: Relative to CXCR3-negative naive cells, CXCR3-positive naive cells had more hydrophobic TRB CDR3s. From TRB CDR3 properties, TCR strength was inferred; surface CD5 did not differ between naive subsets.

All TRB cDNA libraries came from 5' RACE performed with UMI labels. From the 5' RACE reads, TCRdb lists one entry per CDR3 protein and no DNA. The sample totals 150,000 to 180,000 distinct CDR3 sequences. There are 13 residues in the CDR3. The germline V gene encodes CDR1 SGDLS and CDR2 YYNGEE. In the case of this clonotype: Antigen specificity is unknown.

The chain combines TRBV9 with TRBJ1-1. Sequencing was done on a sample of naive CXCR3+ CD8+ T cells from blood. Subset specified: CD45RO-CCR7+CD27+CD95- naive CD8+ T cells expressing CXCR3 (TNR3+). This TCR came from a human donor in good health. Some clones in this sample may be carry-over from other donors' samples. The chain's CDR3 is CASSVRENTEAFF.